A selection of T cell receptor beta chains follows, all from one sample in a study of human T cells and chemical hapten exposure. TCRdb independently ran MiXCR on the RACE reads; one entry per CDR3 protein. This sample has fewer than 150,000 distinct CDR3 sequences; roughly 13% occur once, and the top ten carry 0.92%. The specimen comprised whole blood, sampled in connection with sensitization to the hapten diphenylcyclopropenone (DPC). Receptors were obtained from a man aged 18 to 30 with alopecia areata. Some clones in this sample may be carry-over from other donors' samples. Both conserved end residues are part of each CDR3. A D gene is named only where the DNA matches it firmly. Clone size is given for some rows only: seen once, a few or many times, or a class if the clone is expanded.

D	V	J	size	length	DNA	CDR3
-	TRBV20-1	TRBJ1-2	-	13	TGCAGTGCTAGAGTATCAGGGGCGCTTGGCTACACCTTC	CSARVSGALGYTF
TRBD1	TRBV7-9	TRBJ1-1	few	13	TGTGCCAGCAGCTCAAACCTCAGGGGGGAAGCTTTCTTT	CASSSNLRGEAFF
-	TRBV7-2	TRBJ2-7	-	15	TGTGCCAGCAGCTTAGGGGGCCTCTTCTCCTACGAGCAGTACTTC	CASSLGGLFSYEQYF
TRBD1	TRBV5-4	TRBJ1-1	many	14	TGTGCCAGCAGTTTACGGACAGGTTTGGCCTCTTGGGTCTTT	CASSLRTGLASWVF
-	TRBV4-1	TRBJ2-3	few	13	TGCGCCAGCAGCCAAGAGTTTGGCGATACGCAGTATTTT	CASSQEFGDTQYF
-	TRBV4-1	TRBJ1-1	few	14	TGCGCCAGCAGCCATTTCGGGTCCGACACTGAAGCTTTCTTT	CASSHFGSDTEAFF
-	TRBV11-2	TRBJ2-5	-	16	TGTGCCAGCAGCTTAGATCGGAGGGGTTGGATGGAGACCCAGTACTTC	CASSLDRRGWMETQYF
TRBD1	TRBV6-2/TRBV6-3	TRBJ1-5	-	16	TGTGCCAGCAGCCCGGACAGGACTCTTAGCAATCAGCCCCAGCATTTT	CASSPDRTLSNQPQHF
-	TRBV27	TRBJ2-7	-	14	TGTGCCAGCGGAAATCCCGGGTTTTCCTACGAGCAGTACTTC	CASGNPGFSYEQYF
-	TRBV2	TRBJ2-5	-	13	TGTGCTACCGCCCCGCGGGGACAAGAGACCCAGTACTTC	CATAPRGQETQYF
-	TRBV7-2	TRBJ2-3	few	11	TGTGCCAGTGTCCTGACAGATACGCAGTATTTT	CASVLTDTQYF
TRBD1	TRBV5-4	TRBJ1-1	many	13	TGTGCCAGCAGCACCGGGACAGACGATGAAGCTTTCTTT	CASSTGTDDEAFF
TRBD1	TRBV7-9	TRBJ1-1	many	16	TGTGCCAGCAGCTTAGGGACAGGGGTTCTGAACACTGAAGCTTTCTTT	CASSLGTGVLNTEAFF
-	TRBV5-1	TRBJ2-1	few	11	TGCACCAGCAGAGCGGAGGGCCTTCGGTTCTTC	CTSRAEGLRFF
TRBD1	TRBV11-2	TRBJ1-1	-	14	TGTGCCAGCAGAACAGGGGAGAGGAACACTGAAGCTTTCTTT	CASRTGERNTEAFF
TRBD2	TRBV6-1	TRBJ2-3	-	15	TGTGCCAGCAGACGGACTAGCGGGGGAGCAGATACGCAGTATTTT	CASRRTSGGADTQYF
TRBD2	TRBV14	TRBJ2-1	few	18	TGTGCCAGCAGCCACCTTCGGCGGGCTAGCGGGGGTCCCAATGAGCAGTTCTTC	CASSHLRRASGGPNEQFF
TRBD1	TRBV6-6	TRBJ1-5	few	14	TGTGCCAGCAGGAGGGACAGCGGGGGTCAGCCCCAGCATTTT	CASRRDSGGQPQHF
-	TRBV11-2	TRBJ1-6	few	14	TGTGCCAGCAGCTTAGATGGGGCTTATTCACCCCTCCACTTT	CASSLDGAYSPLHF
-	TRBV29-1	TRBJ1-1	many	10	TGCAGCGTGGGGAACACTGAAGCTTTCTTT	CSVGNTEAFF
-	TRBV7-2	TRBJ2-3	-	14	TGTGCCAGCAGCTTAGTGGGGGGCCCCGATACGCAGTATTTT	CASSLVGGPDTQYF
-	TRBV4-3	TRBJ1-1	-	15	TGCGCCAGCAGCCAAGATCCCCGGGGGTACACTGAAGCTTTCTTT	CASSQDPRGYTEAFF